These 2 T cell receptor beta chains were all obtained from the same sample, sequenced in a study of beta chain features in type 1 diabetes. Sequencing targeted expressed TCRB transcripts, as all isolated RNA had been reverse transcribed. The method was immunoSEQ multiplex PCR; TCRdb's version includes in-frame clones alone and lacks a portion of them. The data hold fewer than 400,000 clones, with around 8% observed a single time. The sequencing input was central memory CD4+ T cells from blood. These receptors were obtained from a woman in her late teens or twenties in good health.

This clone turned up a few times. This chain links TRBV5-6 with TRBJ2-2; D is perhaps TRBD1 or TRBD2 (5 bases each). Germline CDR1 SGHDT, CDR2 YYEEEE. Trimming took off 0 bases at V and 1 base at J, with 10 bases between the two ends. The CDR3 is 16 amino acids. The CDR3 sequence: CASSLGGQGNTGELFF. The DNA of the CDR3 is TGTGCCAGCAGCTTGGGAGGGCAGGGGAACACCGGGGAGCTGTTTTTT.

This clone has more than one count but fewer than ten. The chain recombines TRBV18 with TRBJ2-1; D is unresolved. Germline V lookup: CDR1 KGHSH, CDR2 LQKENI. V was shortened by 3 bases and J by 8 bases, with 11 bases between the two germline ends. The CDR3 sequence is 13 residues long. This CDR3 reads CASSPIRMDEQFF. The CDR3 region has the DNA TGTGCCAGCTCACCTATCAGGATGGATGAGCAGTTCTTC. The full variable domain, completed using reference TRBV18 and TRBJ2-1, is NAGVMQNPRHLVRRRGQEARLRCSPMKGHSHVYWYRQLPEEGLKFMVYLQKENIIDESGMPKERFSAEFPKEGPSILRIQQVVRGDSAAYFCASSPIRMDEQFFGPGTRLTVL.